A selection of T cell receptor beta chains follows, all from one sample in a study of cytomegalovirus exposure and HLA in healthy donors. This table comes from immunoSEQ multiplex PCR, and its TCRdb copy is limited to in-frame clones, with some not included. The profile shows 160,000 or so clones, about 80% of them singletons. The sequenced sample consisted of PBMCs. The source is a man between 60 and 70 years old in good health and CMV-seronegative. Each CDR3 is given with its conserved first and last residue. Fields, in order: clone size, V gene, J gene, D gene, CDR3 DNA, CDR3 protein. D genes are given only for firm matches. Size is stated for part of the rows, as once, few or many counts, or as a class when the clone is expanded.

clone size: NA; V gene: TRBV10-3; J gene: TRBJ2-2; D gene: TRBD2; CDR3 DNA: TGTGCCATCCGAGCGGGAGAGCGGTTAGCCGGGGAGCTGTTTTTT; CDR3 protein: CAIRAGERLAGELFF
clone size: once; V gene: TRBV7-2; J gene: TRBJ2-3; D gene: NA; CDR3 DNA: TGTGCCAGCAGTCAGCGAAGGGATACGCAGTATTTT; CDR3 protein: CASSQRRDTQYF
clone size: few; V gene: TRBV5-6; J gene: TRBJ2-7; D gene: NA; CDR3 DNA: TGTGCCAGCAGCTACTACTACGAGCAGTACTTC; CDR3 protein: CASSYYYEQYF
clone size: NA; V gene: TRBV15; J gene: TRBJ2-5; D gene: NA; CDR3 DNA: TGTGCCACCAGCAGATACTCGTTCCAAGAGACCCAGTACTTC; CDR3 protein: CATSRYSFQETQYF
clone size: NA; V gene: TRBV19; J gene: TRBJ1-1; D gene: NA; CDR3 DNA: TGTGCCAGTAGTATAGACGCCAGTTTGAACACTGAAGCTTTCTTT; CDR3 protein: CASSIDASLNTEAFF
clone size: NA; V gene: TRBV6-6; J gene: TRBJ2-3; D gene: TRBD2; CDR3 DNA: TGTGCCAGCAGTTTCCGGACTAGCGGGACAGATACGCAGTATTTT; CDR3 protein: CASSFRTSGTDTQYF
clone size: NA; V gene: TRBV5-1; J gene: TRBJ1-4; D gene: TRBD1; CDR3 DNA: TGCGCCAGCAGCTCAATCAGGGGGTCGGGGGAAAAACTGTTTTTT; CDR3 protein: CASSSIRGSGEKLFF
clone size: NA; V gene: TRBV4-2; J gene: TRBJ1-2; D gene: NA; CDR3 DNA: TGTGCCAGCAGCCCTCCGGGTCCGGGCTACACCTTC; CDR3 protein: CASSPPGPGYTF
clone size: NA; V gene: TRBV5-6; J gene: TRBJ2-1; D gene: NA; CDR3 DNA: TGTGCCAGCAGCTTAATAGCGGACTCCTACAATGAGCAGTTCTTC; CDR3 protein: CASSLIADSYNEQFF
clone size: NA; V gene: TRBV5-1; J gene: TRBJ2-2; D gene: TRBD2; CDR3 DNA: TGCGCCAGCAGCGCTCGGGGACTAGCGGGAACCGGGGAGCTGTTTTTT; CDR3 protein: CASSARGLAGTGELFF
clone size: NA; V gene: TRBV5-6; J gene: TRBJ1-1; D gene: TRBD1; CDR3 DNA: TGTGCCAGCAGACGGGACAGGAGCTTCATGAACACTGAAGCTTTCTTT; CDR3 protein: CASRRDRSFMNTEAFF
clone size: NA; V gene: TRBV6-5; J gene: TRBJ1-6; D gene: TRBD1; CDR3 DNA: TGTGCCACCTACAGGGGAGATAATTCACCCCTCCACTTT; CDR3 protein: CATYRGDNSPLHF
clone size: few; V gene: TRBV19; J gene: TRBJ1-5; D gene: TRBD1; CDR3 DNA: TGTGCCAGTAGGGGACAGCCGACTCGAATCGGTCAGCCCCAGCATTTT; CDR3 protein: CASRGQPTRIGQPQHF
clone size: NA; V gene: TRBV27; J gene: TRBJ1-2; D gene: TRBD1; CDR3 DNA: TGTGCCAGCAGTTTGTCCCCAACAGGGGCGCTCTATGGCTACACCTTC; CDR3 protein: CASSLSPTGALYGYTF
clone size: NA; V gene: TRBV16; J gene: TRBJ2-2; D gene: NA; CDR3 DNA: TGTGCCAGCAGTCAAAATGAACACACGAACACCGGGGAGCTGTTTTTT; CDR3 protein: CASSQNEHTNTGELFF
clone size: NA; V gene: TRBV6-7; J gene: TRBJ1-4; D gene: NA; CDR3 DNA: TGTGCCAGCAGTGCGGCACTGAGTGAAAAACTGTTTTTT; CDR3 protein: CASSAALSEKLFF
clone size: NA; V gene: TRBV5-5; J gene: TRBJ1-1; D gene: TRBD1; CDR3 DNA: TGTGCCAGCAGCCTGGAGGGACAGAAGAACACTGAAGCTTTCTTT; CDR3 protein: CASSLEGQKNTEAFF
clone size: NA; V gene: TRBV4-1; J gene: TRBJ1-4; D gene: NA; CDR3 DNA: TGCGCCAGCAGTCTTACGCAGGGGAATGAAAAACTGTTTTTT; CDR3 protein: CASSLTQGNEKLFF
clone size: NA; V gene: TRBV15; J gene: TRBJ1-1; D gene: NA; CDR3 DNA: TGTGCCACCAGCAGAGCCCCCGATGAGGGCACTGAAGCTTTCTTT; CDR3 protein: CATSRAPDEGTEAFF
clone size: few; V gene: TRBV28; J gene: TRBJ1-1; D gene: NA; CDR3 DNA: TGTGCCACCTTAACAGGGTCTTACACTGAAGCTTTCTTT; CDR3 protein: CATLTGSYTEAFF
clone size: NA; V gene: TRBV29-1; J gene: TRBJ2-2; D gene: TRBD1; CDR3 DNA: TGCAGCGTCAGACGGGACAGGGCCACCGGGGAGCTGTTTTTT; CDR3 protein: CSVRRDRATGELFF
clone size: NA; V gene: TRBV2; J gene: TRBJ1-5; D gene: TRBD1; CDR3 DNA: TGTGCCAGCAGTGCAAGGACAGGGGGCAATCAGCCCCAGCATTTT; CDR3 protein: CASSARTGGNQPQHF
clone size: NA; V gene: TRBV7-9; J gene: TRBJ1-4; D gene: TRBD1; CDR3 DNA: TGTTCCAGCAGTCCTAGCTCAGGGGGAGGTGAAAAACTGTTTTTT; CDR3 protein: CSSSPSSGGGEKLFF
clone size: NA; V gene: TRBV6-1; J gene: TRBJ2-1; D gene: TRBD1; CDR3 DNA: TGTGCCAGCAGTGAAATCGCGGGCAGGGGGATCAATGAGCAGTTCTTC; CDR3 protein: CASSEIAGRGINEQFF
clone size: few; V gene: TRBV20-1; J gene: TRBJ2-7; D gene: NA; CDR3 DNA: TGCAGTGCTATCAGGGCGCGCGAGCAGTACTTC; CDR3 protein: CSAIRAREQYF
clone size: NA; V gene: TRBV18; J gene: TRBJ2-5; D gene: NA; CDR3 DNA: TGTGCCAGCTTCACCAGTCTGGCCGAGACCCAGTACTTC; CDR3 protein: CASFTSLAETQYF
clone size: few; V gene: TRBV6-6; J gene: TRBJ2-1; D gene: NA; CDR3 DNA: TGTGCCAGCAGGTTACAGAGCTCCTACAATGAGCAGTTCTTC; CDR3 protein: CASRLQSSYNEQFF
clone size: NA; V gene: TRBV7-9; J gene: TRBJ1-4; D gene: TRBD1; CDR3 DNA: TGTGCCAGCAGCAGGCAGACAGGGGGCCCTGAAAAACTGTTTTTT; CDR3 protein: CASSRQTGGPEKLFF
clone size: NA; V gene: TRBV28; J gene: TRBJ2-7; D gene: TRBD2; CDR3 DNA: TGTGCCAGCAGTTTAAGTGGGCTAGCGGGAGTGGTTCGCTCCTACGAGCAGTACTTC; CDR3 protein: CASSLSGLAGVVRSYEQYF
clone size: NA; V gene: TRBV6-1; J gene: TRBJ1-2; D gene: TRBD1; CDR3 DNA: TGTGCCAGCAGTGACCTTGACAGGGTCGGCGGCTACACCTTC; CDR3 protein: CASSDLDRVGGYTF
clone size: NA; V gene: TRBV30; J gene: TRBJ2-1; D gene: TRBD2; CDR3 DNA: TGTGCCTGGTACTTTAGCGGGAGTAGGGGTGAGCAGTTCTTC; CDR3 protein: CAWYFSGSRGEQFF
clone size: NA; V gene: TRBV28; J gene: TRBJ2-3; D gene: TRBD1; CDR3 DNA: TGTGCCAGCAGTTCGCCGGGACAGGGGCAAGATACGCAGTATTTT; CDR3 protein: CASSSPGQGQDTQYF
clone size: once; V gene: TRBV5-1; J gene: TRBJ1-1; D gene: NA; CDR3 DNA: TGCGCCAGCAGCTTGACCCCGAGAAGCACTGAAGCTTTCTTT; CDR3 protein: CASSLTPRSTEAFF
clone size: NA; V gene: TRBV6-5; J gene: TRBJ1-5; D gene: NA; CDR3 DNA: TGTGCCAGCAGTTACTCGGCGGGGAAACAGCCCCAGCATTTT; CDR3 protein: CASSYSAGKQPQHF
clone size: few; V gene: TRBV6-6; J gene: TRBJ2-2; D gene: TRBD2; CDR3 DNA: TGTGCCAGCAGCCCCGCGGTAGCGGGCACCGGGGAGCTGTTTTTT; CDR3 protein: CASSPAVAGTGELFF
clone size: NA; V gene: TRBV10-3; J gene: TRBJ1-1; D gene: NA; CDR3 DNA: TGTGCCATCAGGGACCAGGGGATGAACACTGAAGCTTTCTTT; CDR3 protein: CAIRDQGMNTEAFF
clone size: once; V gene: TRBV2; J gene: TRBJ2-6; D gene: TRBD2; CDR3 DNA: TGTGCCAGCAGTGGGGCGGGAGGGCGGGGATTGAGGGCCAACGTCCTGACTTTC; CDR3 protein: CASSGAGGRGLRANVLTF
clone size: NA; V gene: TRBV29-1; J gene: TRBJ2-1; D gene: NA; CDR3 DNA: TGCAGCGCCCTGAACGGGAATGAGCAGTTCTTC; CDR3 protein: CSALNGNEQFF
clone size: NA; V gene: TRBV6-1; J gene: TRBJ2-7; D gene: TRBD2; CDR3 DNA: TGTGCCAGCAGTGAAGGCCCGGGACTAGCATTCCTCGAGCAGTACTTC; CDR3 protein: CASSEGPGLAFLEQYF
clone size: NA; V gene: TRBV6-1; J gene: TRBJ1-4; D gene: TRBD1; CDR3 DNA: TGTGCCAGCAGAGCGGACAGGGTCTACGAAAAACTGTTTTTT; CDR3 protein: CASRADRVYEKLFF
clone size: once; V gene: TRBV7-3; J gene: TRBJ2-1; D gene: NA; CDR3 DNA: TGTGCCAGCAGCTTAAGTCAGAACAATGAGCAGTTCTTC; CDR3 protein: CASSLSQNNEQFF
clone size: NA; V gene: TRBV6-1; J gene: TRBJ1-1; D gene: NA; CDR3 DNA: TGTGCCAGCAGTGAAACGTGGGGTAGCGAGGGAGCTTTCTTT; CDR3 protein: CASSETWGSEGAFF